The 5 T cell receptor beta chains below come from one sample, sequenced in a study of blood T cell repertoires in COVID-19. Assay: immunoSEQ multiplex PCR; the TCRdb copy retains only in-frame clones and omits some. The data hold roughly 300,000 clones, with approximately 85% observed a single time. The sequencing sample was made of peripheral blood. Receptors were obtained from a human donor in a cohort sampled during active COVID-19.

Written as DNA, the CDR3 is TGTGCCAGCAGCTCAAGACTAGTATCCTACGAGCAGTACTTC. The encoded protein is CASSSRLVSYEQYF. The chain has TRBV7-9 and TRBJ2-7; TRBD2 might be the D (6 bases). Trimming pared 4 bases from V and 1 base from J, leaving 11 bases between. Germline V gives CDR1 SEHNR, CDR2 FQNEAQ (reference sequence). This CDR3 spans 14 amino acids.

The chain couples TRBV24-1 to TRBJ2-3; TRBD2 aligns across 8 bases. The V gene's germline CDR1 is KGHDR and CDR2 SFDVKD. The CDR3 covers 15 residues. J gave up 5 bases and V 1 base, and 4 bases lay outside the gene matches. CDR3 nucleotides: TGTGCCACCAGTGATTTCGGGGGGGGTCAAGATACGCAGTATTTT. Its protein product is CATSDFGGGQDTQYF.

The genes are TRBV11-2 and TRBJ2-2; D is uncertain. The CDR3 length is 13 residues. The germline CDR1 and CDR2 sequences are SGHAT and FQNNGV. The ends were cut back, 5 bases at V and 1 base at J, with 5 bases in the middle. DNA for the CDR3: TGTGCCAGCAGCCGCGTGAACACCGGGGAGCTGTTTTTT. Residues: CASSRVNTGELFF.

The J gene is TRBJ1-1, the V gene TRBV5-8; no clear D gene. Trimming took 4 bases from V and 5 from J, leaving 15 bases between them. The CDR3 has 14 amino acids. Per the germline V gene, CDR1 is SGHTS and CDR2 is YDEGEE. The chain's CDR3 is CASSLSLRSTEAFF. CDR3 in DNA: TGTGCCAGCAGCCTGTCTCTGAGGAGTACTGAAGCTTTCTTT.

CDR3 sequence (DNA): TGTGCCAGCAGCTTAGTTCGAGGGTCCGGGACCCAGTACTTC. As protein: CASSLVRGSGTQYF. This chain connects TRBV7-9 to TRBJ2-5, with D maybe TRBD2 (5 bases). Trimming cost V 1 base and J 7 bases, with 13 bases left between them. The CDR3 length is 14 residues. From germline, CDR1 is SEHNR and CDR2 FQNEAQ (reference sequence).